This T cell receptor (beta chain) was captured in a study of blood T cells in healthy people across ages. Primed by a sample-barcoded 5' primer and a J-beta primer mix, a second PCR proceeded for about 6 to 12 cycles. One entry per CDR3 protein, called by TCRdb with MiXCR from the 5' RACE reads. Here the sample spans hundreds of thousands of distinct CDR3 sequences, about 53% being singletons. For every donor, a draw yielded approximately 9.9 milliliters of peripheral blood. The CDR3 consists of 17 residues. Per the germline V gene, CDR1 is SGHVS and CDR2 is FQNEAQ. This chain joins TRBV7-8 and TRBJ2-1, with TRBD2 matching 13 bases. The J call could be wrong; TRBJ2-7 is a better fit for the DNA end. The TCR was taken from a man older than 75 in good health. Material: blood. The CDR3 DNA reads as TGTGCCAGCAGCTTGCGGACTAGCGGGAGAGCCTACAATGAGCAGTACTTC. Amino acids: CASSLRTSGRAYNEQYF.